This T cell receptor beta chain is from a study of blood T cell repertoires in COVID-19. Study-level information: Whether acute or convalescent, the COVID-19 samples came from the United States, Italy and Spain. The analysed material was cDNA or gDNA that came from T cells, B-cell-depleted T cells, or PBMCs.

This clone was detected a few times. Authors' processing steps: The assay estimated nucleated cells by amplifying reference gene primers. TCRdb's copy holds only in-frame clones and misses some; the assay was immunoSEQ multiplex PCR. The V and J calls and clone size come from that table; D and trimming were worked out from the DNA. The data contain about 64,000 clones, roughly 82% of them singletons. The CDR3 covers 18 residues. Germline assignment: CDR1 MGHRA and CDR2 YSYEKL. J lost 1 base, V lost 1 base, and 7 bases had no gene match. The receptor was derived from a woman aged 60 to 75 with acute or convalescent COVID-19. Sequenced: peripheral blood. V usage is TRBV4-1 and J usage is TRBJ2-6; 7 positions agree with TRBD2. CDR3 in DNA: TGCGCCAGCAGCCAAGGGCGGGAGATCGTTTCTGGGGCCAACGTCCTGACTTTC. Translating gives CASSQGREIVSGANVLTF.